This record covers a single T cell receptor beta chain. The antigen it recognizes is unknown. No clone much larger than this one lies a single base away; base qualities are absent. This specimen includes other DNA sequences encoding the same CDR3. These data originate in a study of technical replicates of blood from a handful of donors (TCRdb year 2017). From the germline V gene, CDR1 is MDHEN and CDR2 is SYDVKM. The CDR3 starts with the cysteine, ends with the phenylalanine, and has 16 residues. The DNA shown is the 48-base CDR3, in frame from base 1. Relative to germline, V is missing 3 bases and J is missing 4 bases, with 4 bases of the junction outside any gene match. The library relied on the immunoSEQ multiplex PCR assay. TCRdb took over this immuneACCESS table, retaining in-frame rearrangements with V and J assigned. Such tables are incomplete; in checked studies, under half of the missing clones stem from an unresolved V gene, and the remainder is unexplained. The sample has 76,000 or so clones on record, around nine tenths of them singletons. The ten most abundant clones make up around 0.26% of the sample.

The sample was T cells isolated from PBMCs. The TCR comes from a human donor in good health. The V gene is TRBV28 and the J gene is TRBJ2-1, with 12 bases in between that match TRBD2. The CDR3 here reads CASSFLTSGSYNEQFF. The sequence in DNA is TGTGCCAGCAGTTTCCTGACTAGCGGGAGTTACAATGAGCAGTTCTTC.